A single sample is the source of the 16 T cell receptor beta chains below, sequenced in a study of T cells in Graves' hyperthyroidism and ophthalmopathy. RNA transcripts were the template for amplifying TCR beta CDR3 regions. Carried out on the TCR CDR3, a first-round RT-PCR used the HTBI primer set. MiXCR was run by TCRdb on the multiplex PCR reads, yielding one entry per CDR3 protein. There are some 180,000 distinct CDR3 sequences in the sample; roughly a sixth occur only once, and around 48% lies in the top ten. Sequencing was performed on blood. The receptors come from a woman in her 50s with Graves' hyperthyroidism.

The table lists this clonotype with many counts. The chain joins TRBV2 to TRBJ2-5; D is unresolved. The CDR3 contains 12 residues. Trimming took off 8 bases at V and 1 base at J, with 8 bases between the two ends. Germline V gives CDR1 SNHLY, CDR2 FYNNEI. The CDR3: CASSWSQETQYF. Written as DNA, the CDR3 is TGTGCCAGCTCGTGGAGCCAAGAGACCCAGTACTTC.

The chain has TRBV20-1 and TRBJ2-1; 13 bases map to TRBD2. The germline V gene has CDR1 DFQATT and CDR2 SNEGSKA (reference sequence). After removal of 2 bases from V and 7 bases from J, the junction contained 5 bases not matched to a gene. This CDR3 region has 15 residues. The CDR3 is CSARTPGLAGNEQFF. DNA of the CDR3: TGCAGTGCTAGAACCCCGGGACTAGCGGGAAATGAGCAGTTCTTC.

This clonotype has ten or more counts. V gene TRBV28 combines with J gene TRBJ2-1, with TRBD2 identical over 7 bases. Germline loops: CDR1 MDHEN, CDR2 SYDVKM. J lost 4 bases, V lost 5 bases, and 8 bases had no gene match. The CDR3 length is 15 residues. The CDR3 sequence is CASSPSLADYNEQFF. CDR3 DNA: TGTGCCAGCAGTCCTAGCCTAGCGGATTACAATGAGCAGTTCTTC.

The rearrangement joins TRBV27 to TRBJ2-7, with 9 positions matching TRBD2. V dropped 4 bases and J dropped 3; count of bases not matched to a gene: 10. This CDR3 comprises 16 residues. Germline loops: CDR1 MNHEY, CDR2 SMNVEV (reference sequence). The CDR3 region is CASSSHSGSFFYEQYF. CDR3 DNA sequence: TGTGCCAGCAGTTCCCATAGCGGGAGCTTCTTCTACGAGCAGTACTTC.

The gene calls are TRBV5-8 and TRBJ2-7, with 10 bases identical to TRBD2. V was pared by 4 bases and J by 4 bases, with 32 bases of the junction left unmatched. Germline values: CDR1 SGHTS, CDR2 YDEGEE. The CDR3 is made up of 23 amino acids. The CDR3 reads CASSLPPGWGTSGAGEQEYEQYF. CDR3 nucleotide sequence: TGTGCCAGCAGCCTCCCCCCGGGATGGGGCACTAGCGGGGCCGGAGAACAGGAGTACGAGCAGTACTTC.

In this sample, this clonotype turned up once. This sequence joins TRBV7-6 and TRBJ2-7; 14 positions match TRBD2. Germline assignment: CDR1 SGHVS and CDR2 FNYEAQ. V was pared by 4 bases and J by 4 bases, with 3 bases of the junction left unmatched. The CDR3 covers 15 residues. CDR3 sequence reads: CASSSRTSGRYEQYF. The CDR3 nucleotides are TGTGCCAGCAGCTCGCGGACTAGCGGGAGGTACGAGCAGTACTTC. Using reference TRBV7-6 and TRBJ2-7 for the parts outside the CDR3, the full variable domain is GAGVSQSPRYKVTKRGQDVALRCDPISGHVSLYWYRQALGQGPEFLTYFNYEAQQDKSGLPNDRFSAERPEGSISTLTIQRTEQRDSAMYRCASSSRTSGRYEQYFGPGTRLTVT.

CDR3 nucleotides: TGTGCCAGCAGCTTAGATTGGGAACGGGACAGGGACCACGAGCAGTACTTC. It is translated as CASSLDWERDRDHEQYF. The rearrangement links TRBV11-2 to TRBJ2-7; TRBD1 matches at 9 bases. The CDR3 spans 17 residues. Trimming at V came to 0 bases and at J to 5 bases, leaving 11 bases not matched to a gene. The germline V gene has CDR1 SGHAT and CDR2 FQNNGV.

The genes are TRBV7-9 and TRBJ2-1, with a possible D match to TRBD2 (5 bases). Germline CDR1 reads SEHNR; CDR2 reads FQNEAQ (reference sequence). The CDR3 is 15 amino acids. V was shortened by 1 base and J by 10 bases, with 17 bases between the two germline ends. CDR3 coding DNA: TGTGCCAGCAGCTTAGGGACTCCGATGTTGGAGGAGCAGTTCTTC. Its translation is CASSLGTPMLEEQFF.

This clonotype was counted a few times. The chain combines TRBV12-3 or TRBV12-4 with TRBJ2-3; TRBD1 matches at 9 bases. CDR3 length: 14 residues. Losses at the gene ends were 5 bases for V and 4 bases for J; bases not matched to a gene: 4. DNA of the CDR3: TGTGCCAGCAGTGACAGGGGGAAATCAGATACGCAGTATTTT. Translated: CASSDRGKSDTQYF.

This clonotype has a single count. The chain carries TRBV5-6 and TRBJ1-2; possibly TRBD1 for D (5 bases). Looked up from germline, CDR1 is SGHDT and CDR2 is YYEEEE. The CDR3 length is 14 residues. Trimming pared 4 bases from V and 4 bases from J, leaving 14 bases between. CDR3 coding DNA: TGTGCCAGCAGCGGGGTCACAGGACCCTATGGCTACACCTTC. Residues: CASSGVTGPYGYTF.

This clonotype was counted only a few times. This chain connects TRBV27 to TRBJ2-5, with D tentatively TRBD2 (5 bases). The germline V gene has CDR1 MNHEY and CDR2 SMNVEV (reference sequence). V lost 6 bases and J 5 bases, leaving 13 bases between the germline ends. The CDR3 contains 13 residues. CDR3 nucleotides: TGTGCCAGCAGGCGGGCGCTGGCGGAGACCCAGTACTTC. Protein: CASRRALAETQYF.

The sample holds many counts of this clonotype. CDR3 nucleotide sequence: TGTGCCAGCAGTGAAGGGGGGGGGAATCAGCCCCAGCATTTT. This gives the protein CASSEGGGNQPQHF. The chain couples TRBV6-1 to TRBJ1-5; TRBD1 might be the D (5 bases). The germline V gene encodes CDR1 MNHNS and CDR2 SASEGT. V lost 1 base and J lost 4, with 8 bases in between. The CDR3 sequence is 14 residues long.

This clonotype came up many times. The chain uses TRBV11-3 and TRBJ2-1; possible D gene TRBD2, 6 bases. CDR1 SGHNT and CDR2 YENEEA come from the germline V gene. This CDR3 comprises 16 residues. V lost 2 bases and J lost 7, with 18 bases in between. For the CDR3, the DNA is TGTGCCAGCAGCTTATCTCTGACGGGAGCTGGGAATGAGCAGTTCTTC. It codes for CASSLSLTGAGNEQFF.

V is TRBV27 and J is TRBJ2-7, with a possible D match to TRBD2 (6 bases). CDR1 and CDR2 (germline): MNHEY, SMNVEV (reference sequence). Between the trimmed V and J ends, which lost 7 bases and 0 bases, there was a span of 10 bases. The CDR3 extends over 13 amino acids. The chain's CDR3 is CASTRGNSYEQYF. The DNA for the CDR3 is TGTGCCAGCACTCGGGGGAACTCCTACGAGCAGTACTTC.

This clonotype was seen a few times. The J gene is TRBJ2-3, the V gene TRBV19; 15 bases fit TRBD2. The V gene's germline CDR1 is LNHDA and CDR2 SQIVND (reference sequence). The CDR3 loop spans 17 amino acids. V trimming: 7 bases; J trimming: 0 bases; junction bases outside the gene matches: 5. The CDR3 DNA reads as TGTGCCAGTACCGGGACTAGCGGGAGGCTCAGCACAGATACGCAGTATTTT. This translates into CASTGTSGRLSTDTQYF. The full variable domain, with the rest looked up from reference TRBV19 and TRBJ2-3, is DGGITQSPKYLFRKEGQNVTLSCEQNLNHDAMYWYRQDPGQGLRLIYYSQIVNDFQKGDIAEGYSVSREKKESFPLTVTSAQKNPTAFYLCASTGTSGRLSTDTQYFGPGTRLTVL.

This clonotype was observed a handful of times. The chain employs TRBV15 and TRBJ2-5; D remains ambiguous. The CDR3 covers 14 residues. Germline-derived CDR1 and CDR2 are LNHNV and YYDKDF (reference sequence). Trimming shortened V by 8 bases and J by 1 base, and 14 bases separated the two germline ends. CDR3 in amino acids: CATRERDIQETQYF. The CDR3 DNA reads TGTGCCACCCGAGAAAGGGATATCCAAGAGACCCAGTACTTC.